This TCR beta chain comes out of a study of T cells in Graves' hyperthyroidism and ophthalmopathy. Turning to the study itself: Initial diagnosis, before any treatment, was when peripheral blood was collected.

Germline V CDR1 and CDR2: SGHVS, FNYEAQ. This CDR3 contains 15 residues. The J segment lost 6 bases and the V segment lost 2 bases, leaving 9 bases of the junction unmatched. The investigators amplified TCR beta CDR3 regions from RNA transcripts. The HTBI set primed first-round TCR CDR3 RT-PCR. MiXCR, applied by TCRdb to the multiplex PCR reads, yields one record per CDR3 protein. Among hundreds of thousands of distinct CDR3 sequences listed, roughly 15% were seen once. Lactation, pregnancy, other autoimmune disease or uncontrolled infection excluded patients. The sequencing sample was made of blood. This TCR derives from a woman aged 45 to 65 with Graves' ophthalmopathy. The chain carries TRBV7-6 and TRBJ2-7, with 8 bases lining up with TRBD1. Written as DNA, the CDR3 is TGTGCCAGCAGCTTATCGGGACAGGAGGGACGCGAGCAGTACTTC. Protein product: CASSLSGQEGREQYF.